The 25 T cell receptor beta chains below were found in one sample sequenced in a study of cytomegalovirus exposure and HLA in healthy donors (dated by TCRdb to the late 2010s). The library was obtained by the immunoSEQ multiplex PCR assay. A mixture of 60 forward primers for TCR Vbeta segments and 13 reverse primers for TCR Jbeta segments was used in the multiplex PCR. Held by TCRdb, this immuneACCESS table contains in-frame sequences only and omits some clones. Under half of the omission traces to an unresolved V gene where checked; the cause of the rest is unknown. Across this sample there are around 99,000 clones, with less than 85% seen only once. Jointly, the top ten make up 2% to 3% of the sample. Input material: PBMCs. Source of these receptors: a man between 18 and 29 years old in good health and CMV-seronegative.

J is TRBJ2-5 and V is TRBV7-9, with TRBD2 identical over 7 bases. This CDR3 spans 15 amino acids. Looked up from germline, CDR1 is SEHNR and CDR2 is FQNEAQ (reference sequence). With V trimmed by 2 bases and J by 2 bases, 5 bases remained unmatched. CDR3 bases: TGTGCCAGCAGCTTAAGGCTAGCGGCACAAGAGACCCAGTACTTC. Protein: CASSLRLAAQETQYF.

This clone has just a few counts. This rearrangement joins TRBV5-1 to TRBJ1-4; D uncertain. Germline loops: CDR1 SGHRS, CDR2 YFSETQ. This CDR3 has 15 residues. The V end was cut by 0 bases, the J end by 5 bases, with 11 bases between. CDR3 region: CASSLEGSSNEKLFF. The DNA of the CDR3 is TGCGCCAGCAGCTTGGAAGGGAGTTCCAATGAAAAACTGTTTTTT.

The chain has TRBV2 and TRBJ1-1; the D is unclear. V was trimmed by 8 bases and J by 8 bases, leaving 12 bases between them. Per the germline V gene, CDR1 is SNHLY and CDR2 is FYNNEI. The CDR3 contains 11 residues. The CDR3 spells CASGQVEEAFF. The CDR3 DNA follows: TGTGCCAGCGGTCAGGTAGAGGAAGCTTTCTTT.

The V gene is TRBV2, the J gene TRBJ1-5, with 8 bases identical to TRBD1. V lost 2 bases and J lost 4; bases outside the gene matches: 4. Looked up from germline, CDR1 is SNHLY and CDR2 is FYNNEI. The CDR3 is made up of 15 amino acids. The CDR3 bases are TGTGCCAGCAGTGAAAGGACAGGGAAGAATCAGCCCCAGCATTTT. Its protein product is CASSERTGKNQPQHF. Filled out from reference TRBV2 and TRBJ1-5, the complete variable domain reads EPEVTQTPSHQVTQMGQEVILRCVPISNHLYFYWYRQILGQKVEFLVSFYNNEISEKSEIFDDQFSVERPDGSNFTLKIRSTKLEDSAMYFCASSERTGKNQPQHFGDGTRLSIL.

The chain couples TRBV7-9 to TRBJ1-6, with 7 bases that match TRBD1. J gave up 7 bases and V 6 bases, and 6 bases lay outside the gene matches. Germline CDR1 SEHNR, CDR2 FQNEAQ (reference sequence). This CDR3 region has 14 residues. In DNA, the CDR3 is TGTGCCAGCAGGAACAGGGGCCGCAATTCACCCCTCCACTTT. Translated: CASRNRGRNSPLHF.

The CDR3 reads CASSLDRGAEAFF. CDR3 nucleotides: TGTGCCAGCAGCTTAGACAGGGGGGCTGAAGCTTTCTTT. The V gene is TRBV11-2, the J gene TRBJ1-1; 7 bases align to TRBD1. Germline V gene sequence: CDR1 SGHAT, CDR2 FQNNGV. V gave up 0 bases and J gave up 6 bases; unmatched junction bases: 1. This CDR3 region has 13 residues.

V is TRBV18 and J is TRBJ1-2; the D is unclear. The CDR3 is made up of 16 amino acids. Germline values: CDR1 KGHSH, CDR2 LQKENI. Deletions cut 3 bases from V and 5 bases from J, with 19 bases between. CDR3 region: CASSPLIRGAGYGYTF. Written as DNA, the CDR3 is TGTGCCAGCTCACCCCTAATCCGGGGAGCGGGATATGGCTACACCTTC.

This clone appeared a few times. The V gene is TRBV6-5, the J gene TRBJ2-7, with 7 bases that match TRBD1. V gave up 6 bases and J gave up 3 bases; unmatched junction bases: 8. This CDR3 has 14 residues. Looked up from germline, CDR1 is MNHEY and CDR2 is SVGAGI. In DNA, the CDR3 is TGTGCCAGCAGAAGAGACAGGGTAATCTACGAGCAGTACTTC. This gives the protein CASRRDRVIYEQYF.

The chain has TRBV5-4 and TRBJ2-7; D perhaps matches TRBD1 (5 bases). The germline V and J ends were trimmed by 3 bases and 3 bases, with 7 bases remaining between them. The germline CDR1 and CDR2 sequences are SGHNT and YYREEE (reference sequence). This CDR3 has 12 amino acids. The CDR3 nucleotides read TGTGCCAGCAGCTCGGACATCTACGAGCAGTACTTC. Its translation: CASSSDIYEQYF.

The V call is TRBV5-4, the J call TRBJ1-6, with TRBD1 matching over 9 bases. CDR1 is SGHNT and CDR2 is YYREEE in the germline V gene (reference sequence). J was trimmed by 6 bases and V by 4 bases; bases with no gene match: 8. The CDR3 spans 16 residues. The CDR3 DNA follows: TGTGCCAGCAGCAAGGGACAGGGTGCTCGTAATTCACCCCTCCACTTT. It specifies CASSKGQGARNSPLHF.

The rearrangement uses TRBV5-1 and TRBJ2-7; the D gene is possibly TRBD2 (5 bases). Germline CDR1 SGHRS, CDR2 YFSETQ. Trimming pared 1 base from V and 1 base from J, leaving 9 bases between. The CDR3 has 14 amino acids. The DNA for the CDR3 is TGCGCCAGCAGCTTGTTCAGCGGTTCCTACGAGCAGTACTTC. It translates to CASSLFSGSYEQYF.

The rearrangement uses TRBV6-5 and TRBJ1-5, with D perhaps TRBD1 (6 bases). The CDR3 has 14 residues. The germline gives CDR1 MNHEY, CDR2 SVGAGI. V was cut by 6 bases and J by 1 base, with 10 bases left in between. CDR3 nucleotides: TGTGCCAGCAGCCCCGGACAGAGCAATCAGCCCCAGCATTTT. Protein sequence: CASSPGQSNQPQHF.

This clone was counted a few times. This chain joins TRBV10-3 and TRBJ1-1; D is possibly TRBD1 (6 bases). Trimming left V 4 bases short and J 1 base short, with 10 bases between. CDR1 and CDR2 (germline): ENHRY, SYGVKD. CDR3 length: 14 amino acids. CDR3 DNA sequence: TGTGCCATCAGTGGGGGACATCAGAACACTGAAGCTTTCTTT. This translates into CAISGGHQNTEAFF.

With regard to this clone: Other DNA sequences in the sample encode the same CDR3. The chain links TRBV7-3 to TRBJ2-1; TRBD2 is a possible D gene (6 bases). The CDR3 extends over 16 amino acids. V was pared by 2 bases and J by 0 bases, with 11 bases between. Germline CDR1 SGHTA, CDR2 FQGTGA. This CDR3 is CASSLVGGSSYNEQFF. Written as DNA, the CDR3 is TGTGCCAGCAGCTTAGTCGGGGGTAGCTCCTACAATGAGCAGTTCTTC.

This clone was seen only a few times. The DNA for the CDR3 is TGTGCCAGCAGTTTATCTCTGCCGGTCACCGGGGAGCTGTTTTTT. It translates to CASSLSLPVTGELFF. The rearrangement joins TRBV28 to TRBJ2-2; D is ambiguous. Between the trimmed V and J ends, which lost 1 base and 4 bases, there was a span of 10 bases. Germline-derived CDR1 and CDR2 are MDHEN and SYDVKM. CDR3 length: 15 amino acids.

The chain couples TRBV12-1 to TRBJ2-7; the table names TRBD1, a call not compared with the DNA. TRBV12-1 is a pseudogene segment. There are 18 residues in the CDR3. The CDR3 loop is CASSFTSLDRTVSYEQYF. DNA of the CDR3: TGTGCCAGCAGCTTCACCTCCCTCGACAGAACAGTCTCCTACGAGCAGTACTTC.

The genes are TRBV6-5 and TRBJ1-6, with TRBD1 matching 8 bases. The CDR3 has 15 residues. The junction had 8 bases not matched to a gene; V was cut back by 6 bases and J by 7 bases. Looked up from germline, CDR1 is MNHEY and CDR2 is SVGAGI. The CDR3 region is CASRYDRGINSPLHF. The DNA for the CDR3 is TGTGCCAGCAGATACGACAGGGGAATCAATTCACCCCTCCACTTT.

This clone was seen once. The chain has TRBV7-9 and TRBJ2-2; possibly TRBD2 for D (5 bases). The ends were cut back, 6 bases at V and 2 bases at J, with 16 bases in the middle. CDR3 length: 16 amino acids. The V gene's germline CDR1 is SEHNR and CDR2 FQNEAQ (reference sequence). The CDR3 loop is CASRPWETSNTGELFF. CDR3 nucleotides: TGTGCCAGCAGGCCCTGGGAGACATCTAACACCGGGGAGCTGTTTTTT.

This chain uses TRBV27 with TRBJ1-6, with a possible D match to TRBD1 (6 bases). Germline V lookup: CDR1 MNHEY, CDR2 SMNVEV (reference sequence). The ends were cut back, 6 bases at V and 3 bases at J, with 12 bases in the middle. There are 15 residues in the CDR3. Here the CDR3 reads CASRQGNLYNSPLHF. The CDR3 DNA reads as TGTGCCAGCAGGCAGGGGAACCTCTATAATTCACCCCTCCACTTT.

The chain carries TRBV19 and TRBJ2-2, with D maybe TRBD2 (7 bases). Germline V gene lookup returns CDR1 LNHDA and CDR2 SQIVND (reference sequence). This CDR3 contains 18 residues. V was clipped by 6 bases and J by 4 bases, with 24 bases between them. CDR3 sequence reads: CASSTLGGGGRVTGELFF. The CDR3 DNA reads as TGTGCCAGTAGCACCCTTGGGGGCGGGGGCCGCGTCACCGGGGAGCTGTTTTTT. The whole variable domain, filled in from reference TRBV19 and TRBJ2-2, reads DGGITQSPKYLFRKEGQNVTLSCEQNLNHDAMYWYRQDPGQGLRLIYYSQIVNDFQKGDIAEGYSVSREKKESFPLTVTSAQKNPTAFYLCASSTLGGGGRVTGELFFGEGSRLTVL.

The CDR3 sequence is CASSSGQGRETQYF. The DNA for the CDR3 is TGTGCCAGCAGTTCAGGACAGGGGAGAGAGACCCAGTACTTC. The chain uses TRBV6-6 and TRBJ2-5; 9 bases are a match to TRBD1. Germline trimming cut 4 bases from V and 4 bases from J; bases unmatched to any gene: 4. The germline CDR1 and CDR2 sequences are MNHNY and SVGAGI (reference sequence). CDR3 length: 14 amino acids.

J is TRBJ2-1 and V is TRBV19, with 9 positions matching TRBD1. V shed 3 bases, J shed 7 bases, and the junction held 7 bases outside the gene matches. Looked up from germline, CDR1 is LNHDA and CDR2 is SQIVND (reference sequence). This CDR3 contains 15 residues. CDR3 bases: TGTGCCAGTAGTATTACAGGGGGCGCGAATAATGAGCAGTTCTTC. Protein sequence: CASSITGGANNEQFF.

The chain carries TRBV7-6 and TRBJ2-3; tentative D call: TRBD2 (5 bases). CDR1 is SGHVS, CDR2 FNYEAQ, per germline. CDR3 length: 16 residues. V gave up 1 base and J gave up 0 bases, with 11 bases separating them. The CDR3 is CASSLGPSRSTDTQYF. The CDR3 region has the DNA TGTGCCAGCAGCTTAGGTCCTAGCCGTAGCACAGATACGCAGTATTTT.

The sample holds a few counts of this clone. V is TRBV4-2 and J is TRBJ1-5; 8 nucleotides agree with TRBD1. The germline CDR1 and CDR2 sequences are LGHNA and YNFKEQ. The CDR3 has 16 amino acids. The V segment lost 0 bases and the J segment 2 bases; nucleotides outside the gene matches: 3. In DNA, the CDR3 is TGTGCCAGCAGCCAAGACACGGACAGGGGCAATCAGCCCCAGCATTTT. It encodes CASSQDTDRGNQPQHF.

The rearrangement joins TRBV19 to TRBJ2-3; a possible D gene is TRBD2 (6 bases). The germline V and J ends were trimmed by 3 bases and 4 bases, with 14 bases remaining between them. The CDR3 contains 15 residues. The germline V gene has CDR1 LNHDA and CDR2 SQIVND (reference sequence). The CDR3 loop reads CASSMSPEGSDTQYF. Here the CDR3 DNA reads TGTGCCAGTAGTATGAGTCCGGAGGGGTCAGATACGCAGTATTTT. Full variable domain (remainder filled in from reference TRBV19 and TRBJ2-3): DGGITQSPKYLFRKEGQNVTLSCEQNLNHDAMYWYRQDPGQGLRLIYYSQIVNDFQKGDIAEGYSVSREKKESFPLTVTSAQKNPTAFYLCASSMSPEGSDTQYFGPGTRLTVL.